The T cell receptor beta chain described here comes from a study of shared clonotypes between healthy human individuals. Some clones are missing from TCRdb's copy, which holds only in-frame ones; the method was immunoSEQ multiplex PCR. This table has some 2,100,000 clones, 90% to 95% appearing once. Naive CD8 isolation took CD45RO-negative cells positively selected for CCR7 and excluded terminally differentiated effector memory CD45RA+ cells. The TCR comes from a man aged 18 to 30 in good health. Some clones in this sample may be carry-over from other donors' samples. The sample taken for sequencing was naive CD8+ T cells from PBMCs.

The CDR3 is CASSYSLVRGNEQYF. Written as DNA, the CDR3 is TGTGCCAGCAGTTACTCCCTGGTCAGGGGGAACGAGCAGTACTTC. The chain uses TRBV6-5 and TRBJ2-7; 7 bases fit TRBD1. Trimming removed 0 bases from V and 5 bases from J; junction bases left unmatched: 7. The CDR3 is made up of 15 amino acids. Germline CDR1 and CDR2: MNHEY and SVGAGI.